This T cell receptor (beta chain) was recorded in a study of T cell repertoires in cytomegalovirus infection. The CDR3 extends over 18 amino acids. Looked up from germline, CDR1 is SGHAT and CDR2 is FQNNGV. V was clipped by 0 bases and J by 5 bases; unmatched bases: 10. TCRdb passed the reads through MiXCR, listing each CDR3 protein once. In the table there are approximately 500,000 distinct CDR3 sequences, 16% of which are singletons. Study-wide results and limits: HLA-C-restricted, CMV-specific TCR beta clonotypes were dominant ex vivo.

At least ten counts were recorded for this clonotype. Its antigen remains unknown. The clonotype was recovered from a human donor in good health (CMV status not recorded). Some clones in this sample may be carry-over from other donors' samples. The sample consisted of CD8+ T cells from PBMCs. The gene calls are TRBV11-2 and TRBJ2-2, with TRBD1 identical over 9 bases. The CDR3 reads CASSLDPSGQGRTGELFF. CDR3 sequence (DNA): TGTGCCAGCAGCTTAGATCCGAGTGGACAGGGGAGGACCGGGGAGCTGTTTTTT.